At least ten counts were recorded for the clone carrying this TCR beta chain. Its antigen is not identified. The data are from a study of CD8 T cells in ankylosing spondylitis. CDR1 MRHNA and CDR2 SNTAGT come from the germline V gene. There are 12 residues in the CDR3. The V and J ends lost 0 bases and 12 bases respectively, with 9 bases between them. Quantitative 5'-RACE with molecular barcodes generated TCR beta libraries. TCRdb passed the 5' RACE reads through MiXCR, listing each CDR3 protein once. The sample has some 450,000 distinct CDR3 sequences, roughly 17% seen once; the top ten hold under 1.2%. Broader study findings: Blood from ankylosing spondylitis patients appeared to carry a characteristic roughly eight-variant TCR beta motif.

V is TRBV6-4 and J is TRBJ2-4; possibly TRBD2 for D (5 bases). This TCR derives from a male donor with ankylosing spondylitis. The sequencing input was blood, either unsorted or a sorted T cell fraction (not recorded which). The CDR3 is CASSDSGGPQYF. CDR3 nucleotides: TGTGCCAGCAGTGACTCTGGAGGACCTCAGTACTTC.